These 6 T cell receptor beta chains were sequenced from one sample in a study of T cells in Graves' hyperthyroidism and ophthalmopathy. Amplification of TCR beta CDR3 regions used RNA as the template. Initially, a first-round RT-PCR of the TCR CDR3 employed the HTBI primer set. One entry per CDR3 protein, called by TCRdb with MiXCR from the multiplex PCR reads. The sample lists approximately 430,000 distinct CDR3 sequences; roughly 15% were seen once. The sequencing input was blood. Every receptor here comes from a man aged 18-30 years with Graves' ophthalmopathy.

This clonotype occurred many times. The rearrangement links TRBV7-9 to TRBJ2-3; D is perhaps TRBD2 (5 bases). Germline lookup yields CDR1 SEHNR and CDR2 FQNEAQ (reference sequence). The CDR3 has 13 residues. Trimming took off 2 bases at V and 5 bases at J, with 8 bases between the two ends. The CDR3 DNA is TGTGCCAGCAGCTTATCCCGGGGAGATACGCAGTATTTT. Amino acid sequence: CASSLSRGDTQYF.

This clonotype was observed many times. This chain links TRBV6-1 with TRBJ2-1; TRBD2 might be the D (6 bases). Germline V gene sequence: CDR1 MNHNS, CDR2 SASEGT. This CDR3 has 16 residues. Between the trimmed V and J ends, which lost 0 bases and 4 bases, there was a span of 13 bases. CDR3 region: CASSEATSRSYNEQFF. CDR3 nucleotide sequence: TGTGCCAGCAGTGAAGCTACTAGCAGGTCTTACAATGAGCAGTTCTTC.

The rearrangement links TRBV9 to TRBJ2-7, with TRBD2 as a possible D gene (5 bases). CDR3 size: 16 residues. Germline CDR1 SGDLS, CDR2 YYNGEE. The V gene lost 0 bases and the J gene lost 0 bases, with 13 bases spanning the gap. The CDR3 coding sequence is TGTGCCAGCAGCGTAGGTCACGGACTCCCCTCCTACGAGCAGTACTTC. Its translation: CASSVGHGLPSYEQYF.

The rearrangement uses TRBV9 and TRBJ1-2; possibly TRBD1 for D (6 bases). Germline assignment: CDR1 SGDLS and CDR2 YYNGEE. Trimming pared 4 bases from V and 5 bases from J, leaving 15 bases between. CDR3 size: 14 residues. The CDR3 here is CASSTGGVKYGYTF. In DNA form, the CDR3 reads TGTGCCAGCAGCACCGGGGGCGTTAAGTATGGCTACACCTTC.

The chain joins TRBV10-3 to TRBJ2-7; the match to TRBD2 covers 8 bases. The CDR3 totals 13 residues. V trimming: 2 bases; J trimming: 6 bases; junction bases outside the gene matches: 3. Germline values: CDR1 ENHRY, CDR2 SYGVKD. CDR3 DNA sequence: TGTGCCATCAGTGAGGGACTAGCAGTCGAGCAGTACTTC. Amino acids: CAISEGLAVEQYF.

This clonotype showed up many times. The chain is built from TRBV3-1 and TRBJ2-7; D remains ambiguous. Germline V gene lookup returns CDR1 LGHDT and CDR2 YNNKEL (reference sequence). Trimming shortened V by 1 base and J by 6 bases, and 4 bases separated the two germline ends. This CDR3 spans 11 amino acids. For the CDR3, the DNA is TGTGCCAGCAGCCAAGCCCTCGAGCAGTACTTC. It translates to CASSQALEQYF.